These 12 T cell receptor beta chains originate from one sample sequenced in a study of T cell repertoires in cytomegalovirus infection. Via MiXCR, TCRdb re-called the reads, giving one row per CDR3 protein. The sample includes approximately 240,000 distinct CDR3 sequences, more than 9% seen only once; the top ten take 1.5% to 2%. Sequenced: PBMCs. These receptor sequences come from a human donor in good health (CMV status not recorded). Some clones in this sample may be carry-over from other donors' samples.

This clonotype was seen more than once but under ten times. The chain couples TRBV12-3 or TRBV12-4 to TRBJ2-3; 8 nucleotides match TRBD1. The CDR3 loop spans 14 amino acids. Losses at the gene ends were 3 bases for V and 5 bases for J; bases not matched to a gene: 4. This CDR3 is CASSLDRAEDTQYF. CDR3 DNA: TGTGCCAGCAGTTTGGACAGGGCGGAAGATACGCAGTATTTT.

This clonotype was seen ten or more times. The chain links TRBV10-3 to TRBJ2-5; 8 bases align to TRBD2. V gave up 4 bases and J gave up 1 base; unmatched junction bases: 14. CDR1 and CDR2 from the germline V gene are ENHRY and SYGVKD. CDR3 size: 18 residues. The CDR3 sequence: CAISGNQGSGGLQETQYF. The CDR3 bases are TGTGCCATCAGTGGCAACCAGGGGTCGGGGGGGCTCCAAGAGACCCAGTACTTC.

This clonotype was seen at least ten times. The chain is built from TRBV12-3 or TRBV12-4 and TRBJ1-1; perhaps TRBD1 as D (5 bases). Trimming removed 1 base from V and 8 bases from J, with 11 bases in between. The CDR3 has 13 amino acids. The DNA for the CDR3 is TGTGCCAGCAGTTTAGGACGGAGACAGGAAGCTTTCTTT. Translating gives CASSLGRRQEAFF.

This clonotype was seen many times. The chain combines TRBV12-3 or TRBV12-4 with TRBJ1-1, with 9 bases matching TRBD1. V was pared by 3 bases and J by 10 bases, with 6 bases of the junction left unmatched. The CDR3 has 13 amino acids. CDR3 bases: TGTGCCAGCAGTTTCGGACAGGGGACGAGAGCTTTCTTT. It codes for CASSFGQGTRAFF.

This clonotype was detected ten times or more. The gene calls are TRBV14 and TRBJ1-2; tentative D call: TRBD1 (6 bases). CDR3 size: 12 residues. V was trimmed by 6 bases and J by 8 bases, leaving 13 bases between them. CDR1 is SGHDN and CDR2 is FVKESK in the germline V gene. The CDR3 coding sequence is TGTGCCAGCAGAAACAGGGTCGGAGGCTACACCTTC. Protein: CASRNRVGGYTF.

The CDR3 loop is CASSGGERYEQYF. The CDR3 nucleotides read TGTGCCAGCAGCGGGGGGGAGAGGTACGAGCAGTACTTC. The chain joins TRBV6-5 to TRBJ2-7; 8 bases line up with TRBD2. The CDR3 contains 13 residues. CDR1 MNHEY and CDR2 SVGAGI come from the germline V gene. The junction had 5 bases not matched to a gene; V was cut back by 6 bases and J by 4 bases.

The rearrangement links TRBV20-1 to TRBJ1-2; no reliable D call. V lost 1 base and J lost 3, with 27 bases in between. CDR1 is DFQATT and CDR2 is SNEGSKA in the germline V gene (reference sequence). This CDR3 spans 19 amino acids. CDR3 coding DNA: TGCAGTGCTAGAGCTGCGGGCCTCCGGGAAGAGATTAGGGACTATGGCTACACCTTC. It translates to CSARAAGLREEIRDYGYTF.

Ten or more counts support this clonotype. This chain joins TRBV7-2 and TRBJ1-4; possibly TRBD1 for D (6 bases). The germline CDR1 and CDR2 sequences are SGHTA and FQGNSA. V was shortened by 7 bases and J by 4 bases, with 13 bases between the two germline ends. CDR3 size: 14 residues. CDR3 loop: CASTTGGGNEKLFF. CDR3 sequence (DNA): TGTGCCAGCACCACGGGAGGGGGTAATGAAAAACTGTTTTTT. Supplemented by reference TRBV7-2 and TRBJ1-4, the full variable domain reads GAGVSQSPSNKVTEKGKDVELRCDPISGHTALYWYRQSLGQGLEFLIYFQGNSAPDKSGLPSDRFSAERTGGSVSTLTIQRTQQEDSAVYLCASTTGGGNEKLFFGSGTQLSVL.

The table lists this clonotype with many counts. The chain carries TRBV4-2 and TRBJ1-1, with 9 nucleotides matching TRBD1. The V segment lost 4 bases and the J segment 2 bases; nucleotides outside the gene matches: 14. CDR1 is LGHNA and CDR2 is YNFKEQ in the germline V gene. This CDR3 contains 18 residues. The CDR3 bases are TGTGCCAGCAGCCTCACCTTTTCTATGGGACAGGGCAACACTGAAGCTTTCTTT. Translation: CASSLTFSMGQGNTEAFF.

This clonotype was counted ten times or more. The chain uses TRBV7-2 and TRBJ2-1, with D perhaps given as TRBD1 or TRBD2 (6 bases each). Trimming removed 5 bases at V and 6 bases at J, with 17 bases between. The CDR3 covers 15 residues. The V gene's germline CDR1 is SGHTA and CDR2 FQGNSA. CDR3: CASSPRGVQVNEQFF. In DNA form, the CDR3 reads TGTGCCAGCAGCCCGAGGGGGGTTCAGGTCAATGAGCAGTTCTTC. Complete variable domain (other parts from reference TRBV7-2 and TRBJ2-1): GAGVSQSPSNKVTEKGKDVELRCDPISGHTALYWYRQSLGQGLEFLIYFQGNSAPDKSGLPSDRFSAERTGGSVSTLTIQRTQQEDSAVYLCASSPRGVQVNEQFFGPGTRLTVL.

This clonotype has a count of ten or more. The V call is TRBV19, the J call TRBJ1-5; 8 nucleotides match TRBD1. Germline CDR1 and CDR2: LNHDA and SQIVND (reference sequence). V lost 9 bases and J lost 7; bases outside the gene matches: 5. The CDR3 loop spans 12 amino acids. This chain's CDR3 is CASQGAGQPQHF. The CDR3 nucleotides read TGTGCCAGCCAGGGGGCGGGCCAGCCCCAGCATTTT.

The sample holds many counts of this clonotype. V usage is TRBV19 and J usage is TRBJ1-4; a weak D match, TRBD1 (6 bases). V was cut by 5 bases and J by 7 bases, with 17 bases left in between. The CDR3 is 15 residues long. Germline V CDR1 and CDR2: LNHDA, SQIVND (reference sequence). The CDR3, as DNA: TGTGCCAGTAGTTCCTACAGGGAGCAGGGTGAAAAACTGTTTTTT. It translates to CASSSYREQGEKLFF.